Listed here are 3 T cell receptor beta chains from one sample, sequenced in a study of regulatory T cells in long-lasting Graves disease. Construction of TCR beta libraries relied on iRepertoire HTBI primers and on Arm-PCR targeting CDR3 regions. Using its own MiXCR run on the multiplex PCR reads, TCRdb lists one record per CDR3 protein. The sample yields a few hundred thousand distinct CDR3 sequences, roughly a quarter seen once. As for time point: persistent/refractory GD, antithyroid drugs over 5 years with positive TRAb. Generation of the TCR library employed RNA extracted from PBMCs. Sequencing used peripheral blood mononuclear cells (PBMCs), obtained when the disease was refractory, from a patient treated with antithyroid drugs. The receptors were gathered from a female donor with Graves disease.

In its sample, this clonotype was seen a few times. This rearrangement joins TRBV12-3 or TRBV12-4 to TRBJ1-1, with 7 positions matching TRBD1. The CDR3 loop spans 14 amino acids. V was clipped by 7 bases and J by 2 bases; unmatched bases: 7. The CDR3: CASTSWDRNTEAFF. The CDR3 coding sequence is TGTGCCAGCACCTCCTGGGACAGAAACACTGAAGCTTTCTTT.

Concerning this clonotype: At one of its ends the junction is not consistent with the germline gene, which may arise from a read error. The chain links TRBV27 to TRBJ2-7, with TRBD2 as a possible D gene (6 bases). This CDR3 has 18 residues. Germline V CDR1 and CDR2: MNHEY, SMNVEV (reference sequence). The CDR3 loop reads CTSSFRGSPGLTPGEQYF. In DNA, the CDR3 is TGTACCAGCAGTTTCCGTGGTTCCCCGGGACTCACGCCGGGCGAGCAGTACTTC.

This clonotype was detected a few times. In DNA form, the CDR3 reads TGCAGCGTCCCCACGACCGACTTCGGGGGCTACACCTTC. It is translated as CSVPTTDFGGYTF. The chain couples TRBV29-1 to TRBJ1-2; no firm D call. Deletions cut 6 bases from V and 8 bases from J, with 19 bases between. The CDR3 totals 13 residues. Germline lookup yields CDR1 SQVTM and CDR2 ANQGSEA.